This T cell receptor (beta chain) emerged from a study of T cell repertoires in aging, cancer and after chemotherapy. Overall study: Donor ages fell into six groups from 30 or younger up to 70 or older. Study observations and caveats: Rebound thymic output was suggested by rising median generation probability during chemotherapy in each cancer cohort. Healthy donors lost TCR diversity with age mainly through richness, cancer patients through richness and evenness. Untreated cancer patients had significantly lower blood TCR diversity than age-matched healthy donors.

TRB rearrangements spanning V, D and J were amplified using mixed TRB-A/B primers. Each CDR3 protein gets one entry after TCRdb re-called the multiplex PCR reads with MiXCR. The sample holds 1,500 to 2,000 distinct CDR3 sequences; about a third are singletons and the top ten take roughly 20%. As for this clonotype: Its matching antigen is unknown.

Trimming at V came to 9 bases and at J to 4 bases, leaving 12 bases not matched to a gene. Germline CDR1 and CDR2: LNHDA and SQIVND (reference sequence). This CDR3 spans 15 amino acids. Peripheral blood genomic DNA, not sorted cells or RNA, was the template. The V call is TRBV19, the J call TRBJ2-3; 8 bases agree with TRBD2. The sequencing input was blood. The TCR sequence derives from a human donor with a solid tumor. The CDR3 bases are TGTGCCAGCAGCCAAGACGGGGGGGGGGCAGATACGCAGTATTTT. Protein: CASSQDGGGADTQYF. Looking up the rest from reference TRBV19 and TRBJ2-3 gives the full variable domain: DGGITQSPKYLFRKEGQNVTLSCEQNLNHDAMYWYRQDPGQGLRLIYYSQIVNDFQKGDIAEGYSVSREKKESFPLTVTSAQKNPTAFYLCASSQDGGGADTQYFGPGTRLTVL.